Listed below are T cell receptor beta chains from one sample, sequenced in a study of T-cell memory formation after mild COVID-19. TCRdb fed the 5' RACE reads into MiXCR, producing one record per CDR3 protein. The sample yields around 110,000 distinct CDR3 sequences, 15% to 20% seen once. Material: PBMCs or a T cell subset sorted from them (not recorded which). The receptors originated from an adult woman who had mild COVID-19 (a few samples of this study predate the infection). Cell type and time point are not known. Each CDR3 is given with its conserved first and last residue. The D gene is left open where the match is weak. Clone size, where shown, is once, few, many, or a class for clones that have expanded.

V: TRBV5-1
D: NA
size: few
J: TRBJ1-2
CDR3: CASSAGSFVGFDGYTF
DNA: TGCGCCAGCAGCGCCGGGTCCTTTGTGGGGTTCGATGGCTACACCTTC

V: TRBV12-3/TRBV12-4
D: NA
size: few
J: TRBJ2-5
CDR3: CASSYEVRGVGETQYF
DNA: TGTGCCAGCAGTTACGAGGTGAGGGGAGTCGGGGAGACCCAGTACTTC

V: TRBV4-1
D: TRBD1
size: few
J: TRBJ2-7
CDR3: CASSLVTGESYEQYF
DNA: TGCGCCAGCAGCCTCGTTACAGGGGAGTCCTACGAGCAGTACTTC

V: TRBV7-9
D: TRBD1
size: few
J: TRBJ2-7
CDR3: CASSLRLGQGYEQYF
DNA: TGTGCCAGCAGCTTAAGGCTTGGACAGGGCTACGAGCAGTACTTC

V: TRBV27
D: NA
size: many
J: TRBJ2-2
CDR3: CASTDTGELFF
DNA: TGTGCCAGCACGGACACCGGGGAGCTGTTTTTT

V: TRBV9
D: NA
size: few
J: TRBJ2-7
CDR3: CASSAGDEDSYEQYF
DNA: TGTGCCAGCAGCGCCGGGGATGAGGACTCCTACGAGCAGTACTTC

V: TRBV3-1
D: NA
size: NA
J: TRBJ2-1
CDR3: CASSQGGGVNEQFF
DNA: TGTGCCAGCAGCCAAGGCGGCGGGGTCAATGAGCAGTTCTTC

V: TRBV25-1
D: NA
size: NA
J: TRBJ1-1
CDR3: CASKKHRAFF
DNA: TGTGCCAGCAAAAAGCACCGTGCTTTCTTT

V: TRBV30
D: TRBD2
size: few
J: TRBJ2-1
CDR3: CAWGSGTYNEQFF
DNA: TGTGCCTGGGGGAGCGGGACCTACAATGAGCAGTTCTTC

V: TRBV12-3/TRBV12-4
D: NA
size: NA
J: TRBJ2-3
CDR3: CASSLRVNTQYF
DNA: TGTGCCAGCAGTTTGAGGGTGAATACGCAGTATTTT

V: TRBV4-1
D: TRBD1
size: NA
J: TRBJ2-4
CDR3: CASSQVWETGGTKNIQYF
DNA: TGCGCCAGCAGCCAAGTCTGGGAGACAGGGGGAACCAAAAACATTCAGTACTTC

V: TRBV7-9
D: NA
size: NA
J: TRBJ2-1
CDR3: CASSLPGFPRVGYNEQFF
DNA: TGTGCCAGCAGTCTGCCGGGATTCCCCCGCGTCGGCTACAATGAGCAGTTCTTC

V: TRBV12-3/TRBV12-4
D: TRBD2
size: few
J: TRBJ2-1
CDR3: CASSLRAGDEQFF
DNA: TGTGCCAGCAGTTTAAGAGCGGGAGATGAGCAGTTCTTC

V: TRBV6-2/TRBV6-3
D: NA
size: NA
J: TRBJ2-2
CDR3: CASRRTEVTGELFF
DNA: TGTGCCAGCAGGAGGACAGAAGTCACCGGGGAGCTGTTTTTT

V: TRBV4-2
D: TRBD2
size: few
J: TRBJ2-5
CDR3: CASSQDDAGEGETQYF
DNA: TGTGCCAGCAGCCAAGATGATGCGGGAGAGGGGGAGACCCAGTACTTC

V: TRBV2
D: NA
size: few
J: TRBJ1-2
CDR3: CASSERARQKVGYTF
DNA: TGTGCCAGCAGTGAAAGGGCGCGCCAGAAAGTCGGCTACACCTTC

V: TRBV14
D: TRBD1
size: NA
J: TRBJ1-1
CDR3: CASSQRTGGIMNTEALF
DNA: TGTGCCAGCAGCCAACGGACAGGGGGTATCATGAACACTGAAGCTTTATTT

V: TRBV9
D: NA
size: few
J: TRBJ1-1
CDR3: CASSVAPGKGTEAFF
DNA: TGTGCCAGCAGCGTAGCTCCAGGGAAGGGCACTGAAGCTTTCTTT

V: TRBV21-1
D: NA
size: NA
J: TRBJ1-5
CDR3: CASSKKVTGDSNQPQHF
DNA: TGTGCCAGCAGCAAGAAAGTGACAGGTGATAGCAATCAGCCCCAGCATTTT

V: TRBV25-1
D: NA
size: NA
J: TRBJ1-2
CDR3: CASSPDGSGYTF
DNA: TGTGCCAGCAGTCCAGACGGTTCTGGCTACACCTTC

V: TRBV9
D: TRBD2
size: once
J: TRBJ2-7
CDR3: CASSATSGPYEQYF
DNA: TGTGCCAGCAGCGCCACTAGCGGACCCTACGAGCAGTACTTC

V: TRBV3-1
D: TRBD2
size: few
J: TRBJ2-7
CDR3: CASSPLGSGGPYEQYF
DNA: TGTGCCAGCAGCCCCCTGGGGAGCGGGGGCCCCTACGAGCAGTACTTC

V: TRBV20-1
D: TRBD1
size: NA
J: TRBJ1-2
CDR3: CSARDLVHGTGQGYPSYGYTF
DNA: TGCAGTGCTAGAGATCTAGTTCACGGAACGGGACAGGGGTACCCTAGCTATGGCTACACCTTC

V: TRBV4-1
D: TRBD1
size: NA
J: TRBJ2-7
CDR3: CASSHPDRVYEQYF
DNA: TGCGCCAGCAGCCACCCGGACAGGGTCTACGAGCAGTACTTC

V: TRBV5-1
D: TRBD1
size: NA
J: TRBJ2-7
CDR3: CASSLTGDSYEQYF
DNA: TGCGCCAGCAGCCTGACAGGGGACTCCTACGAGCAGTACTTC

V: TRBV12-3/TRBV12-4
D: NA
size: NA
J: TRBJ1-1
CDR3: CASRKRHPEAFF
DNA: TGTGCCAGCAGAAAGCGACACCCTGAAGCTTTCTTT

V: TRBV12-5
D: TRBD1
size: NA
J: TRBJ2-7
CDR3: CASGSPGQGTYEQYF
DNA: TGTGCTAGTGGTTCGCCGGGACAGGGTACCTACGAGCAGTACTTC

V: TRBV2
D: TRBD1
size: NA
J: TRBJ2-6
CDR3: CAGIRDRPFSGANVLTF
DNA: TGTGCCGGTATCCGGGACAGACCTTTCTCTGGGGCCAACGTCCTGACTTTC

V: TRBV27
D: TRBD2
size: NA
J: TRBJ2-3
CDR3: CASSFLAGGPGDTQYF
DNA: TGTGCCAGCAGTTTTCTAGCGGGAGGGCCTGGAGATACGCAGTATTTT

V: TRBV7-9
D: TRBD2
size: few
J: TRBJ2-3
CDR3: CASSLAGLAGVATDTQYF
DNA: TGTGCCAGCAGCTTAGCGGGACTAGCGGGGGTCGCCACAGATACGCAGTATTTT

V: TRBV30
D: NA
size: once
J: TRBJ1-1
CDR3: CAWSVLVLAEAFF
DNA: TGTGCCTGGAGTGTATTGGTACTGGCCGAAGCTTTCTTT

V: TRBV7-8
D: TRBD2
size: few
J: TRBJ2-1
CDR3: CASSPGGTSEDEQFF
DNA: TGTGCCAGCAGTCCGGGTGGGACTAGCGAGGATGAGCAGTTCTTC

V: TRBV9
D: TRBD2
size: few
J: TRBJ2-1
CDR3: CASSVDGGAVSSYNEQFF
DNA: TGTGCCAGCAGCGTAGACGGGGGGGCCGTCAGCTCCTACAATGAGCAGTTCTTC

V: TRBV5-6
D: TRBD1
size: NA
J: TRBJ1-1
CDR3: CASTHGQGLNTEAFF
DNA: TGTGCCAGCACCCATGGACAGGGACTGAACACTGAAGCTTTCTTT

V: TRBV5-1
D: TRBD2
size: few
J: TRBJ2-3
CDR3: CASSPRGVGTDTQYF
DNA: TGCGCCAGCAGCCCGCGGGGGGTCGGCACAGATACGCAGTATTTT